One and the same sample provided the 18 T cell receptor beta chains below, sequenced in a study of blood T cell repertoires in COVID-19. Measured with immunoSEQ multiplex PCR; TCRdb has only the in-frame clones, and not every one. The table shows tens of thousands of clones, with 87% occurring only once. Sequenced: peripheral blood. The receptors were gathered from a woman older than 75 with active or convalescent COVID-19.

This clone was counted once. This chain links TRBV4-3 with TRBJ1-2; D uncertain. The CDR3 loop spans 17 amino acids. Trimming took off 0 bases at V and 0 bases at J, with 14 bases between the two ends. Germline values: CDR1 LGHNA, CDR2 YSLEER. The CDR3 region is CASSQDNRPLANYGYTF. For the CDR3, the DNA is TGCGCCAGCAGCCAAGATAACAGACCGTTAGCTAACTATGGCTACACCTTC.

The V gene is TRBV4-1, the J gene TRBJ2-7; D is undetermined. Trimming left V 1 base short and J 2 bases short, with 12 bases between. Germline CDR1 reads MGHRA; CDR2 reads YSYEKL. The CDR3 has 15 residues. The CDR3: CASSQVGANAYEQYF. DNA for the CDR3: TGCGCCAGCAGCCAAGTCGGAGCGAACGCCTACGAGCAGTACTTC.

This sequence joins TRBV12-3 or TRBV12-4 and TRBJ2-3; maybe TRBD1 (6 bases). V lost 5 bases and J lost 5, with 11 bases in between. The CDR3 has 13 amino acids. CDR3: CASSHRAEDTQYF. CDR3 nucleotides: TGTGCCAGCAGTCACAGGGCCGAAGATACGCAGTATTTT.

The gene calls are TRBV5-1 and TRBJ1-6; a weak D match, TRBD1 (6 bases). The germline CDR1 and CDR2 sequences are SGHRS and YFSETQ. The germline V and J ends were trimmed by 3 bases and 5 bases, with 9 bases remaining between them. The CDR3 totals 14 residues. This chain's CDR3 is CASSSGQNNSPLHF. The CDR3 nucleotides are TGCGCCAGCAGCTCTGGACAGAATAATTCACCCCTCCACTTT.

The rearrangement links TRBV7-9 to TRBJ1-3; D is unresolved. This CDR3 comprises 14 residues. Trimming took off 3 bases at V and 0 bases at J, with 6 bases between the two ends. Germline loops: CDR1 SEHNR, CDR2 FQNEAQ (reference sequence). The CDR3 protein is CASSFAISGNTIYF. DNA for the CDR3: TGTGCCAGCAGCTTCGCGATCTCTGGAAACACCATATATTTT.

This chain joins TRBV27 and TRBJ2-1; 10 nucleotides match TRBD2. CDR3 length: 15 residues. Germline loops: CDR1 MNHEY, CDR2 SMNVEV (reference sequence). V was clipped by 10 bases and J by 6 bases; unmatched bases: 12. CDR3 in amino acids: CATPKVLAGVNEQFF. CDR3 sequence (DNA): TGTGCCACTCCCAAGGTCCTAGCGGGAGTCAATGAGCAGTTCTTC.

Only a few counts were recorded for this clone. V gene TRBV11-2 combines with J gene TRBJ1-2; D remains unclear. Germline CDR1 is SGHAT and CDR2 is FQNNGV. The V end was cut by 0 bases, the J end by 4 bases, with 6 bases between. The CDR3 length is 13 residues. CDR3 in DNA: TGTGCCAGCAGCTTAGATCAACTCTATGGCTACACCTTC. Its protein is CASSLDQLYGYTF.

The J gene is TRBJ2-5, the V gene TRBV9, with D possibly matching TRBD1 (6 bases). Germline V CDR1 and CDR2: SGDLS, YYNGEE. V lost 7 bases and J 2 bases, leaving 15 bases between the germline ends. The CDR3 covers 14 residues. For the CDR3, the DNA is TGTGCCAGCTCGGCAGGACAGATTCAAGAGACCCAGTACTTC. Its translation: CASSAGQIQETQYF. Filled out from reference TRBV9 and TRBJ2-5, the complete variable domain reads DSGVTQTPKHLITATGQRVTLRCSPRSGDLSVYWYQQSLDQGLQFLIQYYNGEERAKGNILERFSAQQFPDLHSELNLSSLELGDSALYFCASSAGQIQETQYFGPGTRLLVL.

In this sample, this clone turned up a few times. V and J are TRBV5-1 and TRBJ2-5, with D perhaps TRBD2 (7 bases). Germline assignment: CDR1 SGHRS and CDR2 YFSETQ. This CDR3 is 14 amino acids long. V lost 1 base to trimming and J lost 4 bases, with 11 bases between them. CDR3 nucleotide sequence: TGCGCCAGCAGCTTGACCGGGGGGCCAGAGACCCAGTACTTC. Translated, it gives CASSLTGGPETQYF.

This chain uses TRBV4-3 with TRBJ1-6, with TRBD1 matching over 8 bases. Germline CDR1 is LGHNA and CDR2 is YSLEER. The CDR3 covers 15 residues. The V and J ends lost 1 base and 10 bases, in that order; junction bases with no gene match: 6. CDR3 coding DNA: TGCGCCAGCAGCCAAGTTACAGGGGGAGGCTCACCCCTCCACTTT. This translates into CASSQVTGGGSPLHF.

This chain joins TRBV29-1 and TRBJ2-5; 10 bases agree with TRBD2. Germline V gene data show CDR1 as SQVTM and CDR2 as ANQGSEA. This CDR3 comprises 13 residues. V shed 7 bases, J shed 9 bases, and the junction held 11 bases outside the gene matches. The CDR3, as DNA: TGCAGCGACCTATTAGCGGGAGGTTCGCCCCAGTACTTC. Translated: CSDLLAGGSPQYF.

This clone was seen only a few times. The chain combines TRBV7-3 with TRBJ2-7, with TRBD2 matching 10 bases. V dropped 1 base and J dropped 2; count of bases not matched to a gene: 5. CDR1 and CDR2 (germline): SGHTA, FQGTGA. CDR3 size: 16 residues. The CDR3 bases are TGTGCCAGCAGCTTAAGAGGACTAGCGGAGCCCTACGAGCAGTACTTC. Translation gives CASSLRGLAEPYEQYF.

This rearrangement joins TRBV28 to TRBJ1-2, with D possibly matching TRBD1 (5 bases). The CDR3 is made up of 13 amino acids. With 2 bases removed from V and 6 bases from J, the gap between germline ends came to 10 bases. Per the germline V gene, CDR1 is MDHEN and CDR2 is SYDVKM. The CDR3 sequence is CASSLARVNGYTF. The CDR3 nucleotides are TGTGCCAGCAGTTTAGCCAGGGTGAATGGCTACACCTTC.

The rearrangement links TRBV5-1 to TRBJ2-1; 10 bases agree with TRBD2. V shed 5 bases and J 4 bases; nucleotides not matched to a gene: 6. This CDR3 region has 15 residues. Germline assignment: CDR1 SGHRS and CDR2 YFSETQ. The CDR3 reads CASSMLAGAYNEQFF. CDR3 nucleotides: TGCGCCAGCAGTATGCTAGCGGGGGCATACAATGAGCAGTTCTTC.

This CDR3 reads CASSQEPGRNQPQHF. The CDR3 coding sequence is TGCGCCAGCAGCCAAGAACCAGGGCGGAATCAGCCCCAGCATTTT. The chain employs TRBV4-3 and TRBJ1-5; maybe TRBD1 (5 bases). CDR3 length equals 15 residues. Trimming removed 0 bases at V and 4 bases at J, with 10 bases between. Germline V gives CDR1 LGHNA, CDR2 YSLEER.

The chain links TRBV10-3 to TRBJ1-4; TRBD1 aligns across 9 bases. The J segment lost 0 bases and the V segment lost 11 bases, leaving 4 bases of the junction unmatched. Germline V gene data show CDR1 as ENHRY and CDR2 as SYGVKD. The CDR3 runs 14 residues. The CDR3 DNA reads as TGTGCCGTCCGACAGGGGGCAACTAATGAAAAACTGTTTTTT. Protein: CAVRQGATNEKLFF.

The CDR3 spells CASGAGRTDTQYF. CDR3 nucleotides: TGTGCCAGCGGGGCAGGCCGCACAGATACGCAGTATTTT. The V call is TRBV7-2, the J call TRBJ2-3, with TRBD1 as a possible D gene (5 bases). Trimming took off 8 bases at V and 1 base at J, with 10 bases between the two ends. This CDR3 comprises 13 residues. CDR1 and CDR2 (germline): SGHTA, FQGNSA.

The chain combines TRBV9 with TRBJ2-3, with D tentatively TRBD2 (5 bases). Looked up from germline, CDR1 is SGDLS and CDR2 is YYNGEE. V lost 4 bases to trimming and J lost 2 bases, with 11 bases between them. The length of the CDR3 is 14 residues. CDR3 DNA: TGTGCCAGCAGCCTCGGACTTACCACAGATACGCAGTATTTT. Its translation is CASSLGLTTDTQYF.